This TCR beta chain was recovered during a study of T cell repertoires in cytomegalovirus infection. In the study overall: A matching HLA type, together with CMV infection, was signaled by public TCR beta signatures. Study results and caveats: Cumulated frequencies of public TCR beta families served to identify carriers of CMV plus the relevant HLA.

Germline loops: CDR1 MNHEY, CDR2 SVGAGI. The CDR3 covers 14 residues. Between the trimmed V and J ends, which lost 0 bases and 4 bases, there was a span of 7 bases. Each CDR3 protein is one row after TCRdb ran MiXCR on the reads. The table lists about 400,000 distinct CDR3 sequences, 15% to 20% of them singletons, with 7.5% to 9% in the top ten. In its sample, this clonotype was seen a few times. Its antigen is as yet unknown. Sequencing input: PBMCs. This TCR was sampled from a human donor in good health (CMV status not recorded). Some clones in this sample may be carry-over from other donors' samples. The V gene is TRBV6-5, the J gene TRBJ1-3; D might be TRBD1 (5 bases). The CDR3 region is CASSYSPGGNTIYF. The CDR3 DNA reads TGTGCCAGCAGTTACTCGCCAGGGGGAAACACCATATATTTT.